The clone carrying this T cell receptor beta chain was counted a few times. The antigen remains unidentified. The sample is drawn from a study of T cell repertoires in cytomegalovirus infection. The overall study: CMV infection and matching HLA type were both indicated by public TCR beta signatures.

Study outcomes and limitations: Cumulative public TCR beta family frequency identified carriers of CMV plus the relevant HLA.

From the reads, TCRdb called clonotypes with MiXCR, one entry per CDR3 protein. The sample shows around 630,000 distinct CDR3 sequences, approximately 25% of them seen only once. This clonotype was sampled from a human donor in good health (CMV status not recorded). Some clones in this sample may be carry-over from other donors' samples. Sequencing used CD8+ T cells from PBMCs.

The CDR3 loop is CASSPGSGLRTGELFF. DNA of the CDR3: TGTGCCAGCAGTCCAGGGTCGGGGCTCCGCACCGGGGAGCTGTTTTTT. This chain uses TRBV6-5 with TRBJ2-2; D could derive from TRBD1 or TRBD2 (5 bases each). From germline, CDR1 is MNHEY and CDR2 SVGAGI. CDR3 size: 16 residues. Trimming pared 5 bases from V and 4 bases from J, leaving 17 bases between.